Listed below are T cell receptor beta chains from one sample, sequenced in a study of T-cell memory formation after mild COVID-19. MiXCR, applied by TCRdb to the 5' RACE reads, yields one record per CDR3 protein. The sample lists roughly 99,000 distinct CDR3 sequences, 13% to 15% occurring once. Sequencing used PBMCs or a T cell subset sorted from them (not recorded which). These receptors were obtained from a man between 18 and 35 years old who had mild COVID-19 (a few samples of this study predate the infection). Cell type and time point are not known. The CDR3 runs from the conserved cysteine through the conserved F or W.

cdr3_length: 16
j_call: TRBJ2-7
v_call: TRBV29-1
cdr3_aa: CSVSWTGSQGFYEQYF

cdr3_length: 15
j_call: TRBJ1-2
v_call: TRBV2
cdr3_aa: CASSARDTVPWGYTF

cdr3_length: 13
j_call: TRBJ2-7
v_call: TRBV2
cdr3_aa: CASSVAGSYEQYF

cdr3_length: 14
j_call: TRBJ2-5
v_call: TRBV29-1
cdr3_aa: CSVDGTGSQETQYF

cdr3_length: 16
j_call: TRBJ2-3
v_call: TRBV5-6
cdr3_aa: CASTTRTGQTTDTQYF

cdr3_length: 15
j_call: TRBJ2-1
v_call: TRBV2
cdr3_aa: CASSVIEGTLNEQFF

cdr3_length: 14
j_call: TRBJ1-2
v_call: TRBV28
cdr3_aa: CASSFPGQGSGYTF

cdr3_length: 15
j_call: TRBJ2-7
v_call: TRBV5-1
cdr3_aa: CASSRPGQTSYEQYF

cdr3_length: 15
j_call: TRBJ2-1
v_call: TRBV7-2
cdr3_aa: CASSLEVPGIDEQFF

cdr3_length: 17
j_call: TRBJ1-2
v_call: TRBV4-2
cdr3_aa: CASSQESSSGQLYGYTF

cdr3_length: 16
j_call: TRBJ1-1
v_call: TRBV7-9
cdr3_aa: CASSPPSTGINTEAFF

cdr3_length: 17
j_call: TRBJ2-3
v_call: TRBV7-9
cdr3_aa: CASSALLAGSPWDTQYF

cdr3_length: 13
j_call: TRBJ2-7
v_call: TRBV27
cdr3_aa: CASRGGQGYEQYF

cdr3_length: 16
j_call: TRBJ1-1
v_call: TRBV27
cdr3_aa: CASSLKAGTGGTEAFF

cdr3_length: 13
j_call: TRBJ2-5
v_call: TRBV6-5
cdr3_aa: CASRYRDLETQYF

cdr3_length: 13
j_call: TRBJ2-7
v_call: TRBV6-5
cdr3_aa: CASVGTGAYEQYF

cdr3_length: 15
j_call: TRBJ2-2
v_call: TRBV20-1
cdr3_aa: CSAREQGRGTGELFF

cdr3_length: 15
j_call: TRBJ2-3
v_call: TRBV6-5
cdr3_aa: CASSRLAEIADTQYF

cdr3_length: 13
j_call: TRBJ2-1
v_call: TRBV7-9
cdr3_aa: CASSLAGNGEQFF

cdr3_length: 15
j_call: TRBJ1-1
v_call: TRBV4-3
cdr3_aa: CASSQDRSQYTEAFF

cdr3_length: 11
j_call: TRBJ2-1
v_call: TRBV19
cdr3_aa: CASSRYNEQFF

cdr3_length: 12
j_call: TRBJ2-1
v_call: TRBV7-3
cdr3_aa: CASSSEGVEQFF

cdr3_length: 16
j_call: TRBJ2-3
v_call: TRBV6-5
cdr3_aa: CASSYGLAGGGDTQYF

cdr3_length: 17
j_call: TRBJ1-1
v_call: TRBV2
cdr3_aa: CASSIPLATTSYTEAFF

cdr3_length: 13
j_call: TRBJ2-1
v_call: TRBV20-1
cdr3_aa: CSARARTGAEQFF

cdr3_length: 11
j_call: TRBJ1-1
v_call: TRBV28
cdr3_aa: CASSARHEAFF

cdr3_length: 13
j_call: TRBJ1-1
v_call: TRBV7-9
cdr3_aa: CASTPPDHTEAFF

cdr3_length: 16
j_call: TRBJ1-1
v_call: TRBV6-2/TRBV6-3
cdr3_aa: CASSPTQSTGPTEAFF

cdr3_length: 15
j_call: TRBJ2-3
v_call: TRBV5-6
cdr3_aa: CASSLQRVGTDTQYF

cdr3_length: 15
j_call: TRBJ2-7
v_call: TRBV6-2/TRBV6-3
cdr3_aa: CASSYPMGSSYEQYF

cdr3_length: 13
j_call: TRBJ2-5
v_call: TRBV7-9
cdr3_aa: CASSPAGSETQYF

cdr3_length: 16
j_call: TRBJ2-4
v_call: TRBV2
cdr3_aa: CASSAGRGLAKNIQYF

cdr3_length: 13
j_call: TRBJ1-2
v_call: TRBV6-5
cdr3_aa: CASSYSRTVGYTF

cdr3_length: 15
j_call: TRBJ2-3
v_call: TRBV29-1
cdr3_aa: CSVEEWGTGTDTQYF

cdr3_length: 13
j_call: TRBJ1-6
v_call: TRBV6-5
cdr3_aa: CASSYFFNSPLHF

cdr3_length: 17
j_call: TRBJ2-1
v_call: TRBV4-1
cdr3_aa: CASSQVGSAPGGNEQFF

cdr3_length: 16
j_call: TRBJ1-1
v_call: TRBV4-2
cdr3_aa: CASSQEYTGGLREAFF

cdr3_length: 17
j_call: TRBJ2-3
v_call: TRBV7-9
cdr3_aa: CASSLAERGAPLDTQYF

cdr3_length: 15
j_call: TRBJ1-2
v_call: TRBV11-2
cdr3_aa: CASSLEGRVKDGYTF

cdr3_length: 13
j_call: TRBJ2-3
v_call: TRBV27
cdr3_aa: CASSLPAADTQYF

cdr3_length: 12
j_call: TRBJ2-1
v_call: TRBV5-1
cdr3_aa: CASRRYYNEQFF

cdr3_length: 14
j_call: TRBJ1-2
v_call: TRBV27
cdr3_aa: CASSASDRGRGYTF

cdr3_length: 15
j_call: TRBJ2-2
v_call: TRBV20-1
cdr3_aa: CSAPLPGGRSGELFF

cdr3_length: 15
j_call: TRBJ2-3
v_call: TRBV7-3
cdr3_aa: CASSLSHGVADTQYF

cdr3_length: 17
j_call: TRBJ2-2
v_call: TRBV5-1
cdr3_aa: CASSFSPSGGRTGELFF

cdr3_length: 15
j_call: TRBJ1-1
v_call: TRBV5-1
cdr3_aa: CASSSPDSVLTEAFF

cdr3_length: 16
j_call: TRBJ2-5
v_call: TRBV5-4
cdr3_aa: CASSPGHWGDQETQYF

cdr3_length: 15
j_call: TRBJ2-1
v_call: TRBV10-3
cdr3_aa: CAIRTDGMGGNEQFF

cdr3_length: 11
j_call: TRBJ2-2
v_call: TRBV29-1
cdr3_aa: CSVAHTGELFF

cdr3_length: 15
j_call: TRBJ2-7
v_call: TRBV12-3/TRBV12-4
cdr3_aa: CASSFSSGFSSEQYF

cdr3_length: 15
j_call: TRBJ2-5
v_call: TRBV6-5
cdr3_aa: CASRRLAGGQETQYF

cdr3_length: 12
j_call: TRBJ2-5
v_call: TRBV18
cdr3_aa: CASSPSEETQYF

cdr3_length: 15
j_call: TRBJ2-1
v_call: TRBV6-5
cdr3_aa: CASSPIAGGPYEQFF

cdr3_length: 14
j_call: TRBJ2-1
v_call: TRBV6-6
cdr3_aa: CASSQGLAYNEQFF